The clone carrying this TCR beta chain was observed at least ten times. The target antigen is unknown. Per the germline V gene, CDR1 is DFQATT and CDR2 is SNEGSKA (reference sequence). The V and J ends lost 3 bases and 0 bases respectively, with 15 bases between them. CDR3 length: 16 residues. 5'RACE with 10-nucleotide random UMIs produced the cDNA. TCRdb recomputed calls from the 5' RACE reads with MiXCR, one row per CDR3 protein. The table shows under 45,000 distinct CDR3 sequences, with roughly 21% occurring only once. Time point of the sample: technical triplicate 3. Libraries used 2 million unsorted PBMCs kept frozen in RNAlater. These data originate in a study of neurological immune-mediated disorders. Regarding the study as a whole: HTLV-1-associated myelopathy displayed the greatest TCR clonal expansion, and multiple sclerosis exhibited the smallest, lower than that of healthy controls.

Sequencing was done on a sample of PBMCs. This clonotype originated in a man between 60 and 70 years old with HTLV-1-associated myelopathy (HAM/TSP). The chain links TRBV20-1 to TRBJ2-1; D unclear. CDR3 DNA sequence: TGCAGTGCTAGCCTTCCAGCTTGGAGCTCCTACAATGAGCAGTTCTTC. Its translation: CSASLPAWSSYNEQFF.